A selection of T cell receptor beta chains follows, all from one sample in a study of type 1 and type 2 diabetes patients. One entry per CDR3 protein results from TCRdb running MiXCR on the multiplex PCR reads. The sample includes 250,000 or so distinct CDR3 sequences, 40% to 50% of them seen just once. The sequenced sample was peripheral blood mononuclear cells (PBMCs). Source of these receptors: a man younger than 35 with type 2 diabetes. The CDR3 runs from the conserved cysteine through the conserved F or W. D genes are given only for firm matches. Where a row states a size, it is once, few, many or the class of an expanded clone; other rows omit it.

d_call	clone_size	j_call	v_call	cdr3_length	cdr3_aa	cdr3_nt
.	many	TRBJ1-2	TRBV2	16	CASSGGIGEGDYGYTF	TGTGCCAGCAGTGGAGGCATAGGTGAGGGTGACTATGGCTACACCTTC
TRBD2	.	TRBJ2-5	TRBV25-1	17	CASSGRKRGLAGETQYF	TGTGCCAGCAGTGGAAGGAAGAGGGGACTAGCGGGAGAGACCCAGTACTTC
.	once	TRBJ2-7	TRBV20-1	15	CSARPRKKAGYEQYF	TGCAGTGCTAGACCCCGCAAAAAAGCGGGCTACGAGCAGTACTTC
TRBD1	few	TRBJ2-7	TRBV6-1	14	CASTAGTGDYEQYF	TGTGCCAGCACAGCCGGGACAGGGGACTACGAGCAGTACTTC
TRBD1	.	TRBJ1-5	TRBV29-1	14	CSVGDRVNNQPQHF	TGCAGCGTAGGGGACAGGGTTAACAATCAGCCCCAGCATTTT
.	once	TRBJ1-2	TRBV9	12	CASSVRNGGYTF	TGTGCCAGCAGCGTACGAAACGGGGGCTACACCTTC
.	.	TRBJ2-3	TRBV20-1	15	CSAPLASPGPDTQYF	TGCAGTGCCCCCTTGGCTAGTCCAGGCCCAGATACGCAGTATTTT
.	.	TRBJ2-5	TRBV3-1	14	CASSHRAGTETQYF	TGTGCCAGCAGCCATCGGGCAGGGACAGAGACCCAGTACTTC
TRBD1	.	TRBJ1-4	TRBV5-1	15	CASAKDRDRGKKLFF	TGCGCCAGCGCTAAAGACCGAGACAGGGGCAAAAAACTGTTTTTT
.	.	TRBJ2-5	TRBV28	13	CASSADRGETQYF	TGTGCCAGCAGCGCCGACCGAGGGGAGACCCAGTACTTC
.	few	TRBJ1-1	TRBV19	15	CASTPQAELNTEAFF	TGTGCCAGTACGCCACAGGCCGAATTGAACACTGAAGCTTTCTTT
.	.	TRBJ2-3	TRBV18	14	CASSPREATDTQYF	TGTGCCAGCTCACCGCGGGAAGCCACAGATACGCAGTATTTT
.	.	TRBJ1-5	TRBV12-3/TRBV12-4	15	CASSLDFYSNQPQHF	TGTGCCAGCAGTTTAGACTTCTATAGCAATCAGCCCCAGCATTTT
.	.	TRBJ1-5	TRBV12-5	14	CASGLGVRNQPQHF	TGTGCTAGTGGTTTGGGGGTGCGCAATCAGCCCCAGCATTTT
TRBD1	.	TRBJ1-2	TRBV2	15	CASSAFQTGGNGYTF	TGTGCCAGCAGTGCATTCCAGACAGGGGGTAATGGCTACACCTTC
.	.	TRBJ2-7	TRBV7-6	15	CASSLEVGPNYEQYF	TGTGCCAGCAGCTTAGAAGTGGGACCGAACTACGAGCAGTACTTC
TRBD2	.	TRBJ2-3	TRBV7-2	17	CASSARTSGSLPDTQYF	TGTGCCAGCAGCGCCCGGACTAGCGGGAGTCTCCCAGATACGCAGTATTTT
TRBD1	few	TRBJ2-4	TRBV9	16	CASSVEDGGQGANLYF	TGTGCCAGCAGCGTAGAGGATGGGGGACAGGGGGCGAATTTGTACTTC
.	few	TRBJ2-1	TRBV5-1	14	CASSDRTSYNEQFF	TGCGCCAGCAGCGATCGGACCTCCTACAATGAGCAGTTCTTC
.	many	TRBJ1-2	TRBV7-8	14	CASSSFGESYGYTF	TGTGCCAGCAGCTCGTTCGGGGAGAGCTATGGCTACACCTTC
.	few	TRBJ1-2	TRBV5-1	17	CASSRGQSAQENYGYTF	TGCGCCAGCAGCCGAGGCCAAAGCGCCCAGGAGAACTATGGCTACACCTTC